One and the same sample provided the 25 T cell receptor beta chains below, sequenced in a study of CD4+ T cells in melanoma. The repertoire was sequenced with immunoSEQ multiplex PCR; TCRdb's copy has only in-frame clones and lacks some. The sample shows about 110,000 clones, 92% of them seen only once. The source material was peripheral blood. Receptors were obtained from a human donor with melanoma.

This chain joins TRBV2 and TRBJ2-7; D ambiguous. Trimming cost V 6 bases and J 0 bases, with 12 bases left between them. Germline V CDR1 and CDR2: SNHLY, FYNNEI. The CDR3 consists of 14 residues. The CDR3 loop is CASRKHRISYEQYF. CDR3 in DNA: TGTGCCAGCAGGAAACACCGAATCTCCTACGAGCAGTACTTC.

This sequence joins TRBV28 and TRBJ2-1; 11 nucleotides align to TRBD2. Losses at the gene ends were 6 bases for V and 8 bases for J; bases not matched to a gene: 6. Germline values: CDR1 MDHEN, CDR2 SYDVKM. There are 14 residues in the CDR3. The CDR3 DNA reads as TGTGCCAGCAGGGTAGCGGGAGGGGCGTATGAGCAGTTCTTC. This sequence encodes CASRVAGGAYEQFF. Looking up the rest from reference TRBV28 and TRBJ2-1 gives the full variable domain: DVKVTQSSRYLVKRTGEKVFLECVQDMDHENMFWYRQDPGLGLRLIYFSYDVKMKEKGDIPEGYSVSREKKERFSLILESASTNQTSMYLCASRVAGGAYEQFFGPGTRLTVL.

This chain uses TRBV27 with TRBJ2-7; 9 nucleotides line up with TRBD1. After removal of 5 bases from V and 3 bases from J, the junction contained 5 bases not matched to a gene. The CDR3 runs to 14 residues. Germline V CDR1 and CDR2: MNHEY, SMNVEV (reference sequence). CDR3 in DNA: TGTGCCAGCAGTCCGGGACAGGGCCTCTACGAGCAGTACTTC. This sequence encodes CASSPGQGLYEQYF.

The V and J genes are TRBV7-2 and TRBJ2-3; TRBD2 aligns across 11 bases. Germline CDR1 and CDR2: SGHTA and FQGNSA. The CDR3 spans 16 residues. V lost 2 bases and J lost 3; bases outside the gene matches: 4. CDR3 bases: TGTGCCAGCAGCTTAAGGCTAGCGGGGGGTACAGATACGCAGTATTTT. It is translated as CASSLRLAGGTDTQYF.

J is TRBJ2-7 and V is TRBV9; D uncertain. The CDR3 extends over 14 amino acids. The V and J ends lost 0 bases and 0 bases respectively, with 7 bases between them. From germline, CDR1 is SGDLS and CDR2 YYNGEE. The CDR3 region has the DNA TGTGCCAGCAGCGTAGATGCGAACTCCTACGAGCAGTACTTC. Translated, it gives CASSVDANSYEQYF.

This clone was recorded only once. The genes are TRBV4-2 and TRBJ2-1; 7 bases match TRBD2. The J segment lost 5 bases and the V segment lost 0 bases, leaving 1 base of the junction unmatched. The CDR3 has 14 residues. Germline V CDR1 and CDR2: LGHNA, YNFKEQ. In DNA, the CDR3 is TGTGCCAGCAGCCAAGAAGGGACTAACAATGAGCAGTTCTTC. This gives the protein CASSQEGTNNEQFF.

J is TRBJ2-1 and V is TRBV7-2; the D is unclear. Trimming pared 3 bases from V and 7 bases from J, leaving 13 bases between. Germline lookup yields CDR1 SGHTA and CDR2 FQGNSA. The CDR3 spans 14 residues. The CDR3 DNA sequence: TGTGCCAGCAGCTTTATCCTCGCCAGAAATGAGCAGTTCTTC. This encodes CASSFILARNEQFF.

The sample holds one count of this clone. The CDR3 is CASSPAAAERNTIYF. CDR3 sequence (DNA): TGTGCCAGCAGTCCCGCCGCGGCTGAGCGGAACACCATATATTTT. The chain employs TRBV6-6 and TRBJ1-3, with D hard to call. CDR3 size: 15 residues. Between the trimmed V and J ends, which lost 5 bases and 7 bases, there was a span of 18 bases. Germline CDR1 is MNHNY and CDR2 is SVGAGI (reference sequence).

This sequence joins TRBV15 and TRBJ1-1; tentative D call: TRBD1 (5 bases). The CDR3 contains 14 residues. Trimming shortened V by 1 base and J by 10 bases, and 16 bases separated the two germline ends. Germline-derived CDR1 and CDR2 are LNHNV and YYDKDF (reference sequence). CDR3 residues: CATSRASGTHPAFF. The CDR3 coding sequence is TGTGCCACCAGCAGAGCTTCCGGGACTCATCCAGCTTTCTTT.

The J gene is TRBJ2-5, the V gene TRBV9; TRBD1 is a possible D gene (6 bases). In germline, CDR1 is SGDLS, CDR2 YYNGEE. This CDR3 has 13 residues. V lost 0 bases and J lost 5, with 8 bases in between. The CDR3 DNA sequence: TGTGCCAGCAGCGTAGGGGGGCGCGAGACCCAGTACTTC. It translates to CASSVGGRETQYF.

The CDR3 is CASRAGSISNQPQHF. CDR3 bases: TGTGCCAGTAGGGCAGGTTCGATTAGCAATCAGCCCCAGCATTTT. J is TRBJ1-5 and V is TRBV19; D remains ambiguous. This CDR3 contains 15 residues. Trimming left V 6 bases short and J 0 bases short, with 12 bases between. Germline assignment: CDR1 LNHDA and CDR2 SQIVND (reference sequence).

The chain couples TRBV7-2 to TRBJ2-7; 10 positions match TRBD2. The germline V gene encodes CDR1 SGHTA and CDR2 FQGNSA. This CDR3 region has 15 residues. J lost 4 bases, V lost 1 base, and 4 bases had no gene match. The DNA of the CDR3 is TGTGCCAGCAGCTTAGTTTCTAGCGGGGGATACGAGCAGTACTTC. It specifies CASSLVSSGGYEQYF.

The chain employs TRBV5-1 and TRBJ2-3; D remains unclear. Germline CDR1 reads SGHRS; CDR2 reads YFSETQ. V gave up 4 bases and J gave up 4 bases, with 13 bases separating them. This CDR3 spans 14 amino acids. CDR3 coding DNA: TGCGCCAGCAGCCCCCTGGCAGAGGCAGATACGCAGTATTTT. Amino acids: CASSPLAEADTQYF.

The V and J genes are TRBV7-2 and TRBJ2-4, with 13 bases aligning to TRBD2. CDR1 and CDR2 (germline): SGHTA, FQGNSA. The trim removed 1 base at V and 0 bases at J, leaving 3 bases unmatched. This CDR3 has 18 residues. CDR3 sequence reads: CASSLGGLAGLAKNIQYF. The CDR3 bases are TGTGCCAGCAGCTTAGGGGGACTAGCGGGACTAGCCAAAAACATTCAGTACTTC.

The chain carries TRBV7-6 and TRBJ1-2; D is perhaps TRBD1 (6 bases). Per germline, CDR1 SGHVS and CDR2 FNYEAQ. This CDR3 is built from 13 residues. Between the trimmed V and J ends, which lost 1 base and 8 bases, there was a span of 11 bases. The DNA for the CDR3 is TGTGCCAGCAGCTTAGGCAGGGGTTTAGGCTACACCTTC. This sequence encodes CASSLGRGLGYTF.

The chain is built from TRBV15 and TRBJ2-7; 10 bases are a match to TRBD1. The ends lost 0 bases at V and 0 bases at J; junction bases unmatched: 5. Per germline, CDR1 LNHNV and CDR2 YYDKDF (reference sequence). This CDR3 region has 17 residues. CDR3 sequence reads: CATSRDLGQGFSYEQYF. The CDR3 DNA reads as TGTGCCACCAGCAGAGATCTGGGACAGGGGTTCTCCTACGAGCAGTACTTC.

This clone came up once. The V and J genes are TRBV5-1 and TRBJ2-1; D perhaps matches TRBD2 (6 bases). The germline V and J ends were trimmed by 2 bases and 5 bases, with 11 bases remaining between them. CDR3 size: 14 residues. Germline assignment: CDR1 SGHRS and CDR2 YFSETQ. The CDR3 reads CASSFVGGNNEQFF. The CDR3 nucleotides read TGCGCCAGCAGCTTCGTGGGGGGAAACAATGAGCAGTTCTTC.

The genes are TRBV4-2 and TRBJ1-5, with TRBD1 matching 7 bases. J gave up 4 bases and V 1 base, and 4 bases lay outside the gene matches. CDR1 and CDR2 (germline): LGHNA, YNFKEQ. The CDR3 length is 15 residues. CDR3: CASSQGQGFNQPQHF. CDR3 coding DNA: TGTGCCAGCAGCCAAGGACAGGGTTTTAATCAGCCCCAGCATTTT.

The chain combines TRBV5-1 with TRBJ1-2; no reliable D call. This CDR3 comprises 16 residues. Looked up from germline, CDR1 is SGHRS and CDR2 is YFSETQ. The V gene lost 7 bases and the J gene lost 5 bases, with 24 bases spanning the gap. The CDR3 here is CASRGAPNPEPYGYTF. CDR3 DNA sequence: TGCGCCAGCCGAGGAGCGCCCAACCCAGAACCTTATGGCTACACCTTC.

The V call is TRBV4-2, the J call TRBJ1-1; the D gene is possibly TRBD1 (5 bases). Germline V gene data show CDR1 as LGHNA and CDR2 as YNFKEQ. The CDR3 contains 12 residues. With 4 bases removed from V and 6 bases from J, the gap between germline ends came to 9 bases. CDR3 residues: CASSPTGAEAFF. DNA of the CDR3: TGTGCCAGCAGCCCCACGGGGGCTGAAGCTTTCTTT.

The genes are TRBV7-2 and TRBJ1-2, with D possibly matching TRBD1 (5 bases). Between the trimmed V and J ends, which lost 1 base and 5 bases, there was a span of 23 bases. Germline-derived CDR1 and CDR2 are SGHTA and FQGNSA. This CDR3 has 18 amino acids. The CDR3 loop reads CASSLGGRDASAPYGYTF. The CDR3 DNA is TGTGCCAGCAGCTTAGGAGGTAGGGACGCCTCAGCGCCTTATGGCTACACCTTC.

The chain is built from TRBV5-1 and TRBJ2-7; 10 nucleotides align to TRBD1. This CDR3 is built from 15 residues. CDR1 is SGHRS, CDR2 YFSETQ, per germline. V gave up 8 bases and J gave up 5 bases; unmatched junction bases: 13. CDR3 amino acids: CASSLAGQGFDEQYF. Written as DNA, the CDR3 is TGCGCCAGTTCGCTCGCGGGACAGGGGTTCGACGAGCAGTACTTC.

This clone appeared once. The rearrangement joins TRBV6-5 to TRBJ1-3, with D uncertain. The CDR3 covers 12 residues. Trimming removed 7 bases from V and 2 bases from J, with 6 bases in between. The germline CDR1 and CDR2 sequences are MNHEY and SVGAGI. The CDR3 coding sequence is TGTGCCAGCACTGCACCTGGAAACACCATATATTTT. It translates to CASTAPGNTIYF.

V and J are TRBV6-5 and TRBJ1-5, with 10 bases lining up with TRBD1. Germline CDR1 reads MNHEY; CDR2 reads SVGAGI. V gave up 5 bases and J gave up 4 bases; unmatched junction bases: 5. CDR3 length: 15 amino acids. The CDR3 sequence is CASSVDRGLNQPQHF. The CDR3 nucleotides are TGTGCCAGCAGTGTTGACAGGGGGCTTAATCAGCCCCAGCATTTT.

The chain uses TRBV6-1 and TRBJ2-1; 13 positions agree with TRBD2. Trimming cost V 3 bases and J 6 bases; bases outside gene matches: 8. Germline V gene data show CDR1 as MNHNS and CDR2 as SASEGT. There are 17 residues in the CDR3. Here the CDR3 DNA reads TGTGCCAGCAGTGATCCTGGACTAGCGGGGGCCCTCAATGAGCAGTTCTTC. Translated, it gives CASSDPGLAGALNEQFF.